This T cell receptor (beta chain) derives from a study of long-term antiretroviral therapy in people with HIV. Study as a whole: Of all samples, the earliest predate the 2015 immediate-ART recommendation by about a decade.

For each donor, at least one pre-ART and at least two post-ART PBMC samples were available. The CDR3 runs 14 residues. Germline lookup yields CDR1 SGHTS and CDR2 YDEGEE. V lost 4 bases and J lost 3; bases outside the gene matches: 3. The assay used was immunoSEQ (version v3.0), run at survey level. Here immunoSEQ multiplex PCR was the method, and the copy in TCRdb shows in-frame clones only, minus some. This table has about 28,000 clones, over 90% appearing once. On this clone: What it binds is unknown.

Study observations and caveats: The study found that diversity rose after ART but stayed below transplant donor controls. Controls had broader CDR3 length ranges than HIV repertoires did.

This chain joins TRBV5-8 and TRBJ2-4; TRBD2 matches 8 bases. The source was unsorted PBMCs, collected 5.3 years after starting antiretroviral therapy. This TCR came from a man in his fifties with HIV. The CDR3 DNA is TGTGCCAGCAGCCGGGGGGGAGTCAAAAACATTCAGTACTTC. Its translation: CASSRGGVKNIQYF. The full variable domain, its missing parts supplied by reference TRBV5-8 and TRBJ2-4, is EAGVTQSPTHLIKTRGQQATLRCSPISGHTSVYWYQQALGLGLQFLLWYDEGEERNRGNFPPRFSGRQFPNYSSELNVNALELEDSALYLCASSRGGVKNIQYFGAGTRLSVL.